The T cell receptor beta chain described here comes from a study of cytomegalovirus exposure and HLA in healthy donors. With regard to this clone: Its antigen is unidentified.

TCRdb's table, derived via immunoSEQ multiplex PCR, lists solely in-frame clones and lacks some. The table shows some 170,000 clones, with around 86% occurring only once. V lost 2 bases, J lost 4 bases, and 3 bases lay in between. CDR1 is SGHRS, CDR2 YFSETQ, per germline. This CDR3 comprises 11 residues. Points from the study as a whole: There were fewer than 200 TCR beta chains listed as cytomegalovirus-associated. High specificity and sensitivity for cytomegalovirus status were reported for the classifier. Despite most TCR sequences being rare, some public TCRs occurred in many donors.

The donors were members of the approximately 120-subject validation cohort (separate from the approximately 670-subject first cohort). The sequenced sample consisted of PBMCs. This TCR derives from a young man in good health and CMV-seropositive. The V call is TRBV5-1, the J call TRBJ2-5; unclear D gene. In DNA form, the CDR3 reads TGCGCCAGCAGCTTTGGAGAGACCCAGTACTTC. As protein: CASSFGETQYF.